The following is a T cell receptor (beta chain) sequence with its context. TCRdb called the RT-PCR reads again in MiXCR, with one record for every CDR3 protein. The sample holds over 750,000 distinct CDR3 sequences, 21% seen once. These data originate in a study of response to subunit inactivated influenza vaccine. The CDR3 spans 17 residues. Trimming removed 2 bases at V and 2 bases at J, with 19 bases between. CDR1 and CDR2 from the germline V gene are DFQATT and SNEGSKA (reference sequence). This receptor was identified in a man between 45 and 60 years old who received an inactivated influenza vaccine. The V and J genes are TRBV20-1 and TRBJ2-1; the D gene is possibly TRBD1 (5 bases). The input for sequencing was PBMCs from blood, taken 5 days after vaccination. Here the CDR3 reads CSARWGGQDNPYNEQFF. The CDR3 DNA sequence: TGCAGTGCTAGATGGGGTGGGCAGGACAATCCCTACAATGAGCAGTTCTTC.